This TCR beta chain came from a study of Ad26.COV2.S vaccination and SARS-CoV-2 variants. Germline V CDR1 and CDR2: MDHEN, SYDVKM. Trimming at V came to 2 bases and at J to 5 bases, leaving 6 bases not matched to a gene. CDR3 length equals 14 residues. As to treatment: roughly 18 received Ad26.COV2.S at low or high dose, single or two shots; about 5 received placebo; per-sample allocation not given. Day 63 after the first vaccine or placebo injection was the time point for sampling. Profiled with immunoSEQ multiplex PCR; TCRdb holds only in-frame clones, not every one. This repertoire shows 350,000 to 400,000 clones, about 89% found once; its top ten account for 1.5% to 2%.

This rearrangement joins TRBV28 to TRBJ2-7; TRBD1 matches 7 bases. The TCR comes from a person aged 18-65 years who received the Ad26.COV2.S COVID-19 vaccine or a placebo. The source was peripheral blood, collected in a trial of Ad26.COV2.S vaccine versus placebo. CDR3 sequence: CASSLIGQENEQYF. The CDR3 DNA sequence: TGTGCCAGCAGTTTAATAGGACAGGAGAACGAGCAGTACTTC.